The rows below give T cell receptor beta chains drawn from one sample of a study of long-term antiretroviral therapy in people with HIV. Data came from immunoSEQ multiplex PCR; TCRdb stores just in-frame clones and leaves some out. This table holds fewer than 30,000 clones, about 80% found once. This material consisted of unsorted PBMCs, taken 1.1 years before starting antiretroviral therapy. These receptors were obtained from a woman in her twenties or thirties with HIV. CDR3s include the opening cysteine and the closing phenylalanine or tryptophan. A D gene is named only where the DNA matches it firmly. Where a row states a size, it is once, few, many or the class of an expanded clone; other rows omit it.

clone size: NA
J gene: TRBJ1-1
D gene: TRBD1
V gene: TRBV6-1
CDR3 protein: CASSERGRSTEAFF
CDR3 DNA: TGTGCCAGCAGTGAAAGGGGGCGGTCGACTGAAGCTTTCTTT

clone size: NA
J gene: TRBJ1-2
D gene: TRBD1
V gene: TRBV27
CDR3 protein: CASSFRTGSLYGYTF
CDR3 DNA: TGTGCCAGCAGTTTTAGGACAGGGTCTCTCTATGGCTACACCTTC

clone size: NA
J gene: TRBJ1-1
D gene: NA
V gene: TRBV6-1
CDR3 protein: CASRGGLEAFF
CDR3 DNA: TGTGCCAGCAGAGGGGGACTAGAAGCTTTCTTT

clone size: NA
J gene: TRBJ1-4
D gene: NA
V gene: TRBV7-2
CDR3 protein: CASSRSTIEKLFF
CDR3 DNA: TGTGCCAGCAGCCGATCGACTATCGAAAAACTGTTTTTT

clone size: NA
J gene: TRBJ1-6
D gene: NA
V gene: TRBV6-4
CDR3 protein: CASSDRAANSPLHF
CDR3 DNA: TGTGCCAGCAGTGACAGGGCCGCTAATTCACCCCTCCACTTT

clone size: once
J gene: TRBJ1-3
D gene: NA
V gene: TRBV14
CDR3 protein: CASSPSSPGTGNTIYF
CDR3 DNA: TGTGCCAGCAGCCCCTCCTCGCCAGGGACTGGAAACACCATATATTTT

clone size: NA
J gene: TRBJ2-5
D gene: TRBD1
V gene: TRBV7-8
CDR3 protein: CASSLENYVDRDYF
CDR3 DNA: TGTGCCAGCAGCTTAGAGAATTATGTGGACAGGGATTACTTC

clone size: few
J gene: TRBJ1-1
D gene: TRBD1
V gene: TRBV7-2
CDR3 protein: CASSFPSAGGYKAFF
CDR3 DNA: TGTGCCAGCAGCTTCCCTTCAGCAGGGGGGTACAAAGCTTTCTTT

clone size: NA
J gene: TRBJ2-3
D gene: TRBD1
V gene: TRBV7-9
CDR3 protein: CASSHRQGGTDTQYF
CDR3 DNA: TGTGCCAGCAGCCACCGACAGGGGGGCACAGATACGCAGTATTTT

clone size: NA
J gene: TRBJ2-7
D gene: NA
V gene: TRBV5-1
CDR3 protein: CASSLVFPGEQYF
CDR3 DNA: TGCGCCAGCAGCTTGGTCTTCCCTGGCGAGCAGTACTTC

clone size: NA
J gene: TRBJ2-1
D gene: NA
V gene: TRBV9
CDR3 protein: CASTNDLYNEQFF
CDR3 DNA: TGTGCCAGCACCAACGACCTATACAATGAGCAGTTCTTC

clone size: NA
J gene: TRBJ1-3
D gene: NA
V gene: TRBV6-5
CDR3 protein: CASSYAEASNTIYF
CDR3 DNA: TGTGCCAGCAGTTACGCAGAGGCCTCTAACACCATATATTTT

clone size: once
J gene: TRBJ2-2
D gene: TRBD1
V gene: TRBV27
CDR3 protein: CASSLERGQGAGELFF
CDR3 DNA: TGTGCCAGCAGTTTAGAAAGGGGGCAAGGAGCCGGGGAGCTGTTTTTT

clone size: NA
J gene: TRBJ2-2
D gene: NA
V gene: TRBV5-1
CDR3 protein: CASSFNTGELFF
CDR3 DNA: TGCGCCAGCAGCTTTAACACCGGGGAGCTGTTTTTT

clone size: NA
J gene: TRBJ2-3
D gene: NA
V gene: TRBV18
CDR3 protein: CASSPVADTDTQYF
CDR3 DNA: TGTGCCAGCTCTCCCGTGGCAGACACAGATACGCAGTATTTT

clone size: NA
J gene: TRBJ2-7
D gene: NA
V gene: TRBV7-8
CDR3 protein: CASSLEEGPSYEQYF
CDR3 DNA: TGTGCCAGCAGCTTAGAAGAAGGGCCTTCCTACGAGCAGTACTTC

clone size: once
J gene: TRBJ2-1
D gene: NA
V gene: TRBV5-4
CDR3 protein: CASSSLSTFGEQFF
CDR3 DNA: TGTGCCAGCAGCTCCCTCTCTACATTCGGTGAGCAGTTCTTC

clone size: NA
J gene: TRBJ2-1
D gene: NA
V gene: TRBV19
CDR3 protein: CATGPPIWYEQFF
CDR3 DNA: TGTGCCACCGGCCCCCCAATTTGGTATGAGCAGTTCTTC

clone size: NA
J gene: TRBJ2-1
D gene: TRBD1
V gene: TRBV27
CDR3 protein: CASSPDRGESSYNEQFF
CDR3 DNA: TGTGCCAGCAGTCCAGACAGGGGGGAGAGCTCCTACAATGAGCAGTTCTTC

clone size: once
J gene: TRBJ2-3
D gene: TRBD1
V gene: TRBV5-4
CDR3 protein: CASSRGTGSTDTQYF
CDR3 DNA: TGTGCCAGCAGCCGTGGGACAGGCAGCACAGATACGCAGTATTTT

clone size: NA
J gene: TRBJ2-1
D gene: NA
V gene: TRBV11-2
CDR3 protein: CASSPIRGRDSYNEQFF
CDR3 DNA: TGTGCCAGCAGCCCTATCAGAGGGAGAGACTCCTACAATGAGCAGTTCTTC

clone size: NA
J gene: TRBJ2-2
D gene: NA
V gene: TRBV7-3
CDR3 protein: CASSHDPGELFF
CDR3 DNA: TGTGCCAGCAGCCACGACCCCGGGGAGCTGTTTTTT

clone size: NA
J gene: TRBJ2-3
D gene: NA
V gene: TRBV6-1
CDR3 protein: CASAGAYTDTQYF
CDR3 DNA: TGTGCCAGTGCCGGGGCCTACACAGATACGCAGTATTTT

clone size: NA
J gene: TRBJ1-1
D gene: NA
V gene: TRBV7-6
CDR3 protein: CASSLADRARGGDTEAFF
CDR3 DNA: TGTGCCAGCAGCTTAGCGGATCGGGCCAGGGGAGGGGACACTGAAGCTTTCTTT

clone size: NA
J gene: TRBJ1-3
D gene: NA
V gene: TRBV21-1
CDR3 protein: CASSKESRGSGNTIYF
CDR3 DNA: TGTGCCAGCAGCAAGGAGAGCAGGGGCTCTGGAAACACCATATATTTT

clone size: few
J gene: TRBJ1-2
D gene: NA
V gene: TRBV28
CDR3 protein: CASSPRGGGVAYYGYTF
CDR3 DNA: TGTGCCAGCAGTCCCCGGGGGGGTGGGGTTGCATACTATGGCTACACCTTC

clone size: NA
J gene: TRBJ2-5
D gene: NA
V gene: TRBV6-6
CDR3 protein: CASRPGRGSRLETQYF
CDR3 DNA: TGTGCCAGCAGGCCTGGGCGGGGCAGCAGATTAGAGACCCAGTACTTC

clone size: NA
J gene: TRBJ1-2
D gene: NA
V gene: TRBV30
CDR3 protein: CACYLDPSDGYTF
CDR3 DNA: TGTGCCTGTTATTTGGATCCCTCGGATGGCTACACCTTC

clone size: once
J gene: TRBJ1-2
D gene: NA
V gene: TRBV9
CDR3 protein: CASSEPGNTGYTF
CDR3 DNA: TGTGCCAGCAGCGAACCCGGGAACACAGGCTACACCTTC

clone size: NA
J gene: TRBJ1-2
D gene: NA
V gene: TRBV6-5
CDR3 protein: CASSSSPGAAYGYTF
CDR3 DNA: TGTGCCAGCAGTTCCTCCCCGGGGGCCGCCTATGGCTACACCTTC

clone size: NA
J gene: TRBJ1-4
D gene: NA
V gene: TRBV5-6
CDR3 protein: CASSLGLSTSNEKLFF
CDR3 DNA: TGTGCCAGCAGCTTGGGGCTGTCCACCTCTAATGAAAAACTGTTTTTT

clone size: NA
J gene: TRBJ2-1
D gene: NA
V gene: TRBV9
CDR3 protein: CASSVAEEAGEQFF
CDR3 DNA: TGTGCCAGCAGCGTAGCCGAGGAGGCCGGTGAGCAGTTCTTC

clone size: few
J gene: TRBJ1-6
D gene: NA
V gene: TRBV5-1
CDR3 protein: CASSRTENSPLHF
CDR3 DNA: TGCGCCAGCAGCCGGACAGAAAATTCACCCCTCCACTTT

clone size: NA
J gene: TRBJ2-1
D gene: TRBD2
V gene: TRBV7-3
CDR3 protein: CASSLNPSGGAGLINEQFF
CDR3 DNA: TGTGCCAGCAGCTTAAACCCTAGCGGGGGGGCCGGGTTGATAAATGAGCAGTTCTTC

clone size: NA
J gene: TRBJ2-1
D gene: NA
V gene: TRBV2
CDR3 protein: CASSTPINREHNEQFF
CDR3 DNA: TGTGCCAGCAGTACCCCCATAAACAGGGAACACAATGAGCAGTTCTTC

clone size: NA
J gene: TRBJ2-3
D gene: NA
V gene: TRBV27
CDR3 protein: CASSPPFQDTQYF
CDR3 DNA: TGTGCCAGCAGTCCTCCCTTCCAAGATACGCAGTATTTT

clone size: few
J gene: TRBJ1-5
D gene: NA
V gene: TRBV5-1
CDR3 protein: CASSLVPDQPQHF
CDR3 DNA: TGCGCCAGCAGCTTAGTCCCGGACCAGCCCCAGCATTTT

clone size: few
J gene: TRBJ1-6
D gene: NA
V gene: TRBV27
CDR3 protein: CASSFEGYNSPLHF
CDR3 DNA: TGTGCCAGCAGTTTCGAGGGATATAATTCACCCCTCCACTTT

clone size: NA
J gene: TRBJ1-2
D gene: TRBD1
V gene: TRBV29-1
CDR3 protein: CSVEPDRAGGSGYTF
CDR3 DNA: TGCAGCGTTGAACCGGACAGGGCGGGAGGAAGTGGCTACACCTTC

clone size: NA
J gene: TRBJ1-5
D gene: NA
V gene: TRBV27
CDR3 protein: CASSLSGTYSNQPQHF
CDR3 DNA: TGTGCCAGCAGTTTGTCAGGGACCTATAGCAATCAGCCCCAGCATTTT

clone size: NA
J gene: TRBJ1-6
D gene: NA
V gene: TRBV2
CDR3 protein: CASRPITYNSPLHF
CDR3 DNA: TGTGCCAGCAGACCAATCACCTATAATTCACCCCTCCACTTT